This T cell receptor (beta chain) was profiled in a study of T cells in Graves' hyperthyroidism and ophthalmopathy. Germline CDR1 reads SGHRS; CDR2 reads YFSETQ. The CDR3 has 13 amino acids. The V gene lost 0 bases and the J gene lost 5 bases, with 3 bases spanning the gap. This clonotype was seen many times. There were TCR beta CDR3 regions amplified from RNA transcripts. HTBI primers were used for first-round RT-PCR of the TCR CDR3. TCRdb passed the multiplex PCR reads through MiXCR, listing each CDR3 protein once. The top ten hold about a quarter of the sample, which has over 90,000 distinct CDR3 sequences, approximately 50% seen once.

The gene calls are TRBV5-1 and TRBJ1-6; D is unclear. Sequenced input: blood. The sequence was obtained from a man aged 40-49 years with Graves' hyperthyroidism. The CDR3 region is CASSLDNNSPLHF. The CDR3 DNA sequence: TGCGCCAGCAGCTTGGACAATAATTCACCCCTCCACTTT. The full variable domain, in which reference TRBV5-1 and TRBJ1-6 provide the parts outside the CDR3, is KAGVTQTPRYLIKTRGQQVTLSCSPISGHRSVSWYQQTPGQGLQFLFEYFSETQRNKGNFPGRFSGRQFSNSRSEMNVSTLELGDSALYLCASSLDNNSPLHFGNGTRLTVT.